This T cell receptor (beta chain) emerged from a study of blood T cells in healthy people across ages. General study findings and limits: Naive T cell percentage and TCR beta diversity correlated strongly. Relative to aged donors, long-lived donors carried more naive CD4+ cells and displayed higher diversity.

Per sample, a minimum of 7 million PBMCs were isolated. Of note for this clonotype: Antigen unknown.

The CDR3 has 15 residues. The germline V gene encodes CDR1 MRHNA and CDR2 SNTAGT. V was shortened by 2 bases and J by 1 base, with 10 bases between the two germline ends. It was with a sample-barcoded 5' primer and a J-beta primer mix that a second PCR of roughly 7 to 12 cycles was run. TCRdb reprocessed the 5' RACE reads via MiXCR and lists one record per CDR3 protein. This sample has 350,000 to 450,000 distinct CDR3 sequences; 50% to 60% occur once, and the top ten carry around 49%. The receptor was isolated from a man in his fifties or sixties in good health. The J gene is TRBJ2-3, the V gene TRBV6-4, with a tentative D call TRBD1 (5 bases). Source material: blood. The CDR3 reads CASSDVPGRTDTQYF. The DNA for the CDR3 is TGTGCCAGCAGTGACGTCCCAGGGCGCACAGATACGCAGTATTTT.